This record concerns one TCR beta chain sequence. This specimen belongs to a study of radiotherapy plus CTLA-4 blockade in lung cancer. The CDR3 spans 15 residues. Germline CDR1 and CDR2: SEHNR and FQNEAQ (reference sequence). V dropped 0 bases and J dropped 1 base, with 9 bases sitting between them. TCRdb keeps only in-frame clones here, not all; method: immunoSEQ multiplex PCR. The sample has about 31,000 clones; roughly three quarters are singletons. This chain uses TRBV7-9 with TRBJ1-1; the D gene is possibly TRBD1 (5 bases). This TCR was recovered from a human donor with non-small cell lung cancer whose response to radiotherapy plus ipilimumab could not be evaluated. Here the sequenced sample was peripheral blood, taken from a patient treated with radiotherapy plus ipilimumab. This CDR3 reads CASSLAAGWNTEAFF. In nucleotides, the CDR3 is TGTGCCAGCAGCTTAGCTGCAGGGTGGAACACTGAAGCTTTCTTT.